The 4 T cell receptor beta chains below all came from one sample that was sequenced in a study of early T cells in non-severe SARS-CoV-2 infection. MiXCR, applied by TCRdb to the 5' RACE reads, yields one record per CDR3 protein. Here the sample spans 66,000 or so distinct CDR3 sequences, about a tenth being singletons. Source material: whole blood. The source is an adult who was a healthcare worker with PCR-confirmed SARS-CoV-2 infection or an uninfected control (not recorded which).

This clonotype showed up just a few times. V is TRBV2 and J is TRBJ2-1; 9 bases match TRBD2. V lost 4 bases to trimming and J lost 8 bases; unmatched junction nucleotides: 9. The CDR3 is 15 residues long. CDR1 and CDR2 (germline): SNHLY, FYNNEI. The CDR3 bases are TGTGCCAGCAGTGTTGAAGTGCGGGGGGGCGATGAGCAGTTCTTC. This translates into CASSVEVRGGDEQFF.

This clonotype was counted between two and nine times. The chain couples TRBV30 to TRBJ2-6; D is unclear. V was clipped by 4 bases and J by 2 bases, with 9 bases between them. Germline V gene data show CDR1 as GTSNPN and CDR2 as SVGIG (reference sequence). This CDR3 region has 14 residues. The chain's CDR3 is CAWIGSAGANVLTF. The DNA for the CDR3 is TGTGCCTGGATTGGATCGGCTGGGGCCAACGTCCTGACTTTC.

The chain is built from TRBV7-9 and TRBJ1-1; D gene ambiguous. The CDR3 loop spans 12 amino acids. V gave up 7 bases and J gave up 4 bases, with 10 bases separating them. Germline CDR1 is SEHNR and CDR2 is FQNEAQ (reference sequence). The CDR3 is CASKGIGTEAFF. CDR3 DNA sequence: TGTGCCAGCAAAGGGATTGGCACTGAAGCTTTCTTT. The whole variable domain, filled in from reference TRBV7-9 and TRBJ1-1, reads DTGVSQNPRHKITKRGQNVTFRCDPISEHNRLYWYRQTLGQGPEFLTYFQNEAQLEKSRLLSDRFSAERPKGSFSTLEIQRTEQGDSAMYLCASKGIGTEAFFGQGTRLTVV.

The chain combines TRBV11-2 with TRBJ2-1; the D gene is possibly TRBD1 (6 bases). CDR3 length equals 14 residues. Germline loops: CDR1 SGHAT, CDR2 FQNNGV. V gave up 0 bases and J gave up 8 bases, with 11 bases separating them. The CDR3 region has the DNA TGTGCCAGCAGCTTAGACAGGGGCCGAGATGAGCAGTTCTTC. Protein: CASSLDRGRDEQFF.